Listed here is a single T cell receptor (beta chain). Method: immunoSEQ multiplex PCR; TCRdb's copy keeps in-frame clones and lacks some. Of 350,000 or so clones listed, about 86% were seen once; the top ten hold 4% to 5%. The CDR3 contains 16 residues. Germline CDR1 reads LNHDA; CDR2 reads SQIVND (reference sequence). Trimming shortened V by 5 bases and J by 0 bases, and 14 bases separated the two germline ends. These data originate in a study of blood T cell repertoires in COVID-19. In the study overall: The cDNA or gDNA used as material had been derived from T cells, B-cell-depleted T cells, or PBMCs.

Sequencing was done on a sample of PBMCs or T cells enriched from blood (not recorded which). This chain uses TRBV19 with TRBJ1-5; a possible D gene is TRBD1 (5 bases). This clonotype originated in a woman in her 40s with acute COVID-19. CDR3 protein: CASSSPQVYSNQPQHF. For the CDR3, the DNA is TGTGCCAGTAGTTCTCCACAGGTCTATAGCAATCAGCCCCAGCATTTT.